Shown below are 2 T cell receptor beta chains from a single sample sequenced in a study of CD4 T cells in relation to SARS-CoV-2 and coronaviruses. Sequencing used immunoSEQ multiplex PCR; TCRdb keeps in-frame clones, though not all of them. Of tens of thousands of clones in the sample, over 75% were seen once. Their antigen targets remain unknown. The sequenced sample consisted of naive CD4+ T cells from PBMCs, cultured in vitro. Subset meaning: naive CD4+ T cells isolated by negative enrichment. The origin of the receptors is an adult with COVID-19.

The V and J genes are TRBV13 and TRBJ1-2, with 7 nucleotides matching TRBD1. V trimming: 4 bases; J trimming: 4 bases; junction bases outside the gene matches: 6. Germline V lookup: CDR1 PRHDT, CDR2 FYEKMQ (reference sequence). This CDR3 has 14 residues. The CDR3 loop reads CASSSRDSSYGYTF. The CDR3 DNA sequence: TGTGCCAGCAGCTCTCGGGACAGCTCCTATGGCTACACCTTC. Together with reference TRBV13 and TRBJ1-2, the CDR3 gives the full variable domain: AAGVIQSPRHLIKEKRETATLKCYPIPRHDTVYWYQQGPGQDPQFLISFYEKMQSDKGSIPDRFSAQQFSDYHSELNMSSLELGDSALYFCASSSRDSSYGYTFGSGTRLTVV.

The chain is built from TRBV9 and TRBJ1-3; D unresolved. With 0 bases removed from V and 0 bases from J, the gap between germline ends came to 7 bases. The CDR3 length is 15 residues. Germline values: CDR1 SGDLS, CDR2 YYNGEE. The DNA for the CDR3 is TGTGCCAGCAGCGTAGACGGAATCTCTGGAAACACCATATATTTT. It translates to CASSVDGISGNTIYF.